The clone carrying this TCR beta chain has only a few counts. Each CDR3 protein gets one entry after TCRdb re-called the RT-PCR reads with MiXCR. The repertoire holds 400,000 to 650,000 distinct CDR3 sequences, with roughly 7.6% as singletons. The CDR3 loop spans 16 amino acids. V lost 6 bases and J lost 0; bases outside the gene matches: 4. From germline, CDR1 is MDHEN and CDR2 SYDVKM. The sample comes from a study of response to subunit inactivated influenza vaccine. Sequencing was performed on PBMCs from blood, taken 23 months after vaccination. The sequence came from a man aged 45 to 70 who received an inactivated influenza vaccine. The rearrangement joins TRBV28 to TRBJ2-3; TRBD2 aligns across 12 bases. In DNA, the CDR3 is TGTGCCAGCAGCCCCACTAGCGGGAGGAGCACAGATACGCAGTATTTT. This sequence encodes CASSPTSGRSTDTQYF.